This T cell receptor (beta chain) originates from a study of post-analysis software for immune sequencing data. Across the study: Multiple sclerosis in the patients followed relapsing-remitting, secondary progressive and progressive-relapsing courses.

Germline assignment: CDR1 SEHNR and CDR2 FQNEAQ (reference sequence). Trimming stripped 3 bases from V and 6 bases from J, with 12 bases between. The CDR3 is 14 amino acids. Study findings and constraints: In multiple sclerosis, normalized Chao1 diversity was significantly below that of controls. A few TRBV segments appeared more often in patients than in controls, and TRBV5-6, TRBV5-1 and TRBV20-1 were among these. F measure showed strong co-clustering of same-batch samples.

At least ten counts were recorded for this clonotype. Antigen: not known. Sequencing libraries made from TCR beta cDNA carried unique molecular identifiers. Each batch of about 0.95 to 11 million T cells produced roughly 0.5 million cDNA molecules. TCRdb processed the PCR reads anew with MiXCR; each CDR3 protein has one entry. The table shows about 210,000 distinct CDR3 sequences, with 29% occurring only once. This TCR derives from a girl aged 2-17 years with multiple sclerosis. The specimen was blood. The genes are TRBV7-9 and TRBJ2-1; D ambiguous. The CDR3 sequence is CASSFGSSLNEQFF. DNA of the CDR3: TGTGCCAGCAGCTTCGGATCCTCCCTCAATGAGCAGTTCTTC.